This TCR beta chain was sequenced during a study of monozygotic twins with inflammatory bowel disease. Study outcomes and limitations: Fewer clonotypes were shared with others by IBD patients than by healthy twins, especially with disease activity. A reduction in TCRbeta diversity (inverse Simpson) was seen in IBD patients relative to healthy co-twins.

The CDR3 has 17 amino acids. From germline, CDR1 is SGHAT and CDR2 FQNNGV. Each sample's cDNA came from eight separate reactions. Each CDR3 protein gets one entry in TCRdb, which reprocessed the 5' RACE reads and gives no DNA. The listing contains roughly 150,000 distinct CDR3 sequences. Regarding this clonotype: Its specificity is unknown.

The sequenced sample consisted of blood. The receptor comes from a human donor with ulcerative colitis or Crohn's disease, or a healthy co-twin of an affected twin (not recorded which). The chain couples TRBV11-2 to TRBJ2-1; checking the TCRdb D call of TRBD1 is not possible without DNA. CDR3 sequence: CASSPTRGAGKGNEQFF.